This T cell receptor beta chain was retrieved from a study of CD8+ T cells in alopecia areata. Notes on the study in general: For lesional scalp, especially alopecia totalis/universalis, clonality was higher than in normal scalp.

Points on this clone: Antigen specificity is unknown.

RNA was isolated and reverse transcribed to cDNA, the sequencing template. Measured with immunoSEQ multiplex PCR; TCRdb has only the in-frame clones, and not every one. Here the sample spans approximately 180,000 clones, roughly 60% being singletons. As for treatment: oral pan-JAK inhibitor, 5-10 mg twice daily. PBMC-derived CD4+ and CD8+ T cells were sorted. With 1 base clipped from V and 5 bases from J, the junction kept 6 bases outside the gene matches. Germline V CDR1 and CDR2: SGHTA, FQGNSA. The length of the CDR3 is 16 residues. The sample in question was CD4+ T cells sorted from blood, obtained at week 24, from a patient treated with tofacitinib. The clonotype was recovered from a human donor with alopecia areata. J is TRBJ2-7 and V is TRBV7-2, with 12 bases lining up with TRBD1. The CDR3 here is CASSLVAGQGANEQYF. CDR3 coding DNA: TGTGCCAGCAGCTTAGTAGCGGGACAGGGGGCCAACGAGCAGTACTTC.